This entry concerns a single TCR beta chain. Produced via immunoSEQ multiplex PCR; TCRdb's table is partial and in-frame only. The table shows roughly 250,000 clones, with about 82% occurring only once. The data were obtained in a study of blood T cell repertoires in COVID-19. In the study overall: The United States, Italy and Spain provided the acute and convalescent COVID-19 samples. PBMCs, B-cell-depleted T cells, or T cells were the source of the cDNA or gDNA that made up the material.

Participants, about 18 to 100 years old, spanned some 23 US areas. The recovered donors of Cohort 3 showed two negative PCRs, clearance, or symptom resolution. This TCR was recovered from a woman aged 45-65 years who had recovered from COVID-19. What was sequenced was PBMCs or T cells enriched from blood (not recorded which).

The CDR3 DNA sequence: TGTGCCAGCAGTTACCCATCCGGGACAGGGGAGGAGACCCAGTACTTC. The encoded protein is CASSYPSGTGEETQYF. The chain carries TRBV6-2 or TRBV6-3 and TRBJ2-5, with 10 bases lining up with TRBD1. There are 16 residues in the CDR3. The ends lost 2 bases at V and 5 bases at J; junction bases unmatched: 8. Germline-derived CDR1 and CDR2 are MNHEY and SVGEGT.